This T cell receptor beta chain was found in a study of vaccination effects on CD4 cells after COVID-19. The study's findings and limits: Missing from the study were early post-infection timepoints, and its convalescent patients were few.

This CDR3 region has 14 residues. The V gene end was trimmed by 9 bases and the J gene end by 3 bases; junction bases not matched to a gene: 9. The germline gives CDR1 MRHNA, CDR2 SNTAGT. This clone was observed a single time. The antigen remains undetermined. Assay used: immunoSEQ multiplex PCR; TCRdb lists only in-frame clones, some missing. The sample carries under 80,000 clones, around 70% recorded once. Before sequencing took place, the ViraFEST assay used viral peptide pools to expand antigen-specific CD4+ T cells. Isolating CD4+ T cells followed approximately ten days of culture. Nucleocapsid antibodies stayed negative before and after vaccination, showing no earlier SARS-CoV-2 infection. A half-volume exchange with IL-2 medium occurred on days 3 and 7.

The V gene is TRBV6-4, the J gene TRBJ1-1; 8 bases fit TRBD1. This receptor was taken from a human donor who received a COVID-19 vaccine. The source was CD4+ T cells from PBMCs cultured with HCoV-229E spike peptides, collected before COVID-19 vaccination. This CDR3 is CASGWTGPYTEAFF. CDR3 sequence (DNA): TGTGCCAGTGGATGGACAGGGCCCTACACTGAAGCTTTCTTT.